A selection of T cell receptor beta chains follows, all from one sample in a study of OX40 agonist ivuxolimab in advanced cancers. Some clones are missing from TCRdb's copy, which holds only in-frame ones; the method was immunoSEQ multiplex PCR. The repertoire holds 45,000 or so clones, with 70% to 85% as singletons. Sequenced here: CD4+ or CD8+ T cells sorted from blood, sampled in a trial of the OX40 agonist ivuxolimab. These receptors originate from an adult with an advanced solid tumor such as melanoma, head and neck, liver or kidney cancer. Each CDR3 is given with its conserved first and last residue.

J: TRBJ2-1
V: TRBV27
CDR3: CASSLSHPNEQFF

J: -
V: TRBV11-2
CDR3: CASSPGPDRVDEQYF

J: TRBJ1-1
V: TRBV5-1
CDR3: CASSLGPMNTEAFF

J: TRBJ1-2
V: TRBV6-1
CDR3: CASSVWGVPGGAQWYGYTF

J: TRBJ2-7
V: TRBV19
CDR3: CASSIGGLIGLGQYF

J: TRBJ2-1
V: TRBV10-3
CDR3: CAISVGTAPLNEQFF

J: TRBJ2-1
V: TRBV7-9
CDR3: CASSTLYGTSLNEQFF

J: TRBJ1-2
V: TRBV5-6
CDR3: CASSLVAGTDYGYTF

J: TRBJ1-6
V: TRBV5-1
CDR3: CASSAAGSNSPLHF

J: TRBJ2-3
V: TRBV21-1
CDR3: CASSKAIKREGRNTQYF

J: TRBJ2-1
V: TRBV2
CDR3: CASRFIAGGDNEQFF

J: TRBJ2-2
V: TRBV7-3
CDR3: CASSLRQGITGELFF

J: TRBJ2-7
V: TRBV7-9
CDR3: CASSPTATYEQYF

J: TRBJ1-1
V: TRBV9
CDR3: CASSPEGRANTEAFF

J: TRBJ1-1
V: TRBV7-9
CDR3: CASSHGQGRSTEAFF

J: TRBJ1-1
V: TRBV5-4
CDR3: CASSVTGTYTEAFF

J: TRBJ1-1
V: TRBV7-9
CDR3: CASRSGIEAFF

J: TRBJ1-3
V: TRBV11-2
CDR3: CASSRRGRDPLGTIYF

J: TRBJ1-1
V: TRBV6-5
CDR3: CASRGWGYTEAFF

J: TRBJ2-7
V: TRBV29-1
CDR3: CSVGSERGSEQYF

J: TRBJ2-3
V: TRBV7-7
CDR3: CASSLVGREAPRTDTQYF

J: TRBJ1-1
V: TRBV27
CDR3: CASRTGAGTTEAFF

J: TRBJ2-2
V: TRBV5-6
CDR3: CASRTGTGNTGELFF

J: TRBJ2-2
V: TRBV18
CDR3: CASSPQGGTGELFF

J: TRBJ1-1
V: TRBV7-9
CDR3: CASSNQVGLSTEAFF

J: TRBJ2-7
V: TRBV7-2
CDR3: CASSLGTGGNEQYF

J: TRBJ2-7
V: TRBV2
CDR3: CASSEMIVGSYEQYF

J: TRBJ1-1
V: TRBV27
CDR3: CASIEGQGFRTEAFF

J: TRBJ2-7
V: TRBV19
CDR3: CASSIPGTGPYEQYF

J: TRBJ2-5
V: TRBV7-2
CDR3: CASSSRGTGVAYGQYF

J: TRBJ2-7
V: TRBV9
CDR3: CASSAGYEQYF

J: TRBJ1-1
V: TRBV9
CDR3: CASSVGTGKMNTEAFF

J: TRBJ2-7
V: TRBV5-1
CDR3: CASSLDSTAQYF

J: TRBJ1-4
V: TRBV7-9
CDR3: CASSLVLAEKLFF

J: TRBJ1-2
V: TRBV5-1
CDR3: CASSFNPGQGNYGYTF

J: TRBJ2-7
V: TRBV11-2
CDR3: CASSLDTFEQYF

J: TRBJ1-2
V: TRBV27
CDR3: CASSLHASYGYTF

J: TRBJ2-3
V: TRBV11-3
CDR3: CASSPGQGLVADTQYF

J: TRBJ2-7
V: TRBV7-9
CDR3: CASSSRASYEQYF

J: TRBJ2-1
V: TRBV10-1
CDR3: CASSGDFTGVNNEQFF

J: TRBJ2-5
V: TRBV2
CDR3: CASSERRQETQYF

J: TRBJ2-5
V: TRBV9
CDR3: CASSLSSQETQYF

J: TRBJ2-2
V: TRBV7-3
CDR3: CASSLTLGTGSYGELFF

J: TRBJ2-5
V: TRBV12-5
CDR3: CASGTLQGAFTETQYF

J: TRBJ2-2
V: TRBV19
CDR3: CASSRRQEISGELFF

J: TRBJ1-1
V: TRBV2
CDR3: CASSELGQKNTEAFF

J: TRBJ2-1
V: TRBV28
CDR3: CASASIHRGRQFF

J: TRBJ2-1
V: TRBV19
CDR3: CASSIPSGISYNEQFF

J: TRBJ2-2
V: TRBV6-4
CDR3: CASTRDRGTGELFF

J: TRBJ2-1
V: TRBV9
CDR3: CASSVASGSGEQFF

J: TRBJ1-1
V: TRBV21-1
CDR3: CASSSSRGTEAFF

J: TRBJ2-7
V: TRBV5-6
CDR3: CASSRSGPNPYEQYF

J: TRBJ2-7
V: TRBV28
CDR3: CASSSGKGEQYF

J: TRBJ2-5
V: TRBV7-9
CDR3: CASSLGTSGNKETQYF

J: TRBJ1-1
V: TRBV5-4
CDR3: CASSLAQGLYTEAFF

J: TRBJ1-3
V: TRBV5-1
CDR3: CASSLDRVLGNTIYF

J: TRBJ2-2
V: TRBV5-1
CDR3: CASSLMSPGQGRTGELFF

J: TRBJ1-1
V: TRBV10-3
CDR3: CAISDRRGTEAFF

J: TRBJ2-5
V: TRBV5-4
CDR3: CASSLLDWNQETQYF

J: TRBJ2-1
V: TRBV11-2
CDR3: CASSHGRTGTTTYNEQFF